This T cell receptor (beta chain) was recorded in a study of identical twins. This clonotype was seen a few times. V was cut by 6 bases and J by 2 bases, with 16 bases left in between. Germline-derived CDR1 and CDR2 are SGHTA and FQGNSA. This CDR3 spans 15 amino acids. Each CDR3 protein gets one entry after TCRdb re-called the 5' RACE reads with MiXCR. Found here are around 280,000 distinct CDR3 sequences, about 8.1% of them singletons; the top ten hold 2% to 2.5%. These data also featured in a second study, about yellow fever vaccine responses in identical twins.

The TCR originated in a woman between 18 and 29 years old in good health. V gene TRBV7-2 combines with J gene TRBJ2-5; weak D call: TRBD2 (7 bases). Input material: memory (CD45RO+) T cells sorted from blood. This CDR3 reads CASSYTGGPQETQYF. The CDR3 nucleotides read TGTGCCAGCAGTTACACGGGGGGCCCTCAAGAGACCCAGTACTTC.